Each of the 28 T cell receptor beta chains below was sequenced from the same sample in a study of shared clonotypes between healthy human individuals. Sequencing used immunoSEQ multiplex PCR; TCRdb keeps in-frame clones, though not all of them. The table shows 850,000 to 1,100,000 clones, with roughly 80% occurring only once. The sequencing sample was made of memory CD4+ T cells from PBMCs. The subset: CD45RA-negative fraction. The receptors originated from a man younger than 30 in good health. Some clones in this sample may be carry-over from other donors' samples.

The V gene is TRBV6-4, the J gene TRBJ2-1, with 10 bases identical to TRBD1. The V segment lost 3 bases and the J segment 4 bases; nucleotides outside the gene matches: 6. CDR1 and CDR2 from the germline V gene are MRHNA and SNTAGT. This CDR3 is built from 16 residues. The CDR3 spells CASSEGTGEAYNEQFF. CDR3 bases: TGTGCCAGCAGTGAGGGGACAGGGGAGGCGTACAATGAGCAGTTCTTC.

The V gene is TRBV9, the J gene TRBJ2-3, with 7 bases aligning to TRBD1. The germline gives CDR1 SGDLS, CDR2 YYNGEE. This CDR3 region has 13 residues. With V trimmed by 4 bases and J by 6 bases, 5 bases remained unmatched. CDR3: CASSTDRVDTQYF. The DNA of the CDR3 is TGTGCCAGCAGCACCGACAGGGTGGATACGCAGTATTTT.

The chain links TRBV6-1 to TRBJ1-2; no clear D gene. V dropped 1 base and J dropped 5 bases, with 5 bases sitting between them. Germline CDR1 reads MNHNS; CDR2 reads SASEGT. The CDR3 length is 12 residues. The CDR3 region has the DNA TGTGCCAGCAGTGAAGGCAGATATGGCTACACCTTC. Amino acids: CASSEGRYGYTF.

The CDR3 here is CASSGGLINEKLFF. The DNA for the CDR3 is TGTGCCAGCAGTGGTGGACTCATTAATGAAAAACTGTTTTTT. The chain couples TRBV2 to TRBJ1-4; D not certain. The CDR3 has 14 amino acids. The V end lost 4 bases, the J end lost 4 bases, and 10 bases lay between the germline ends. CDR1 is SNHLY and CDR2 is FYNNEI in the germline V gene.

The chain combines TRBV21-1 with TRBJ2-3. TRBV21-1 constitutes a pseudogene. The CDR3 spans 18 residues. CDR3 bases: TGTGCCAGCAGCATTAGGCGGGCCCCCTCAGGGACCGCAGATACGCAGTATTTT. Residues: CASSIRRAPSGTADTQYF.

A remark on this clone: Other DNA sequences in this specimen translate into the identical CDR3. This chain links TRBV7-9 with TRBJ2-6; no reliable D call. Trimming left V 1 base short and J 0 bases short, with 4 bases between. The CDR3 loop spans 15 amino acids. CDR1 and CDR2 from the germline V gene are SEHNR and FQNEAQ (reference sequence). CDR3 sequence reads: CASSLGASGANVLTF. CDR3 DNA: TGTGCCAGCAGCTTAGGGGCCTCTGGGGCCAACGTCCTGACTTTC.

The CDR3 DNA is TGTGCCAGCAGCGTAGATCAGGGACACTCTAGCTATGGCTACACCTTC. Its translation is CASSVDQGHSSYGYTF. The chain carries TRBV9 and TRBJ1-2, with D possibly being TRBD1 (6 bases). Germline V lookup: CDR1 SGDLS, CDR2 YYNGEE. The CDR3 sequence is 16 residues long. Trimming pared 0 bases from V and 4 bases from J, leaving 16 bases between.

This chain joins TRBV5-1 and TRBJ2-2, with TRBD1 identical over 8 bases. Germline V gene lookup returns CDR1 SGHRS and CDR2 YFSETQ. The CDR3 covers 15 residues. Losses at the gene ends were 4 bases for V and 0 bases for J; bases not matched to a gene: 2. The chain's CDR3 is CASSGQGANTGELFF. As DNA, the CDR3 is TGCGCCAGCAGCGGACAGGGCGCGAACACCGGGGAGCTGTTTTTT.

In its sample, this clone was seen a few times. The chain has TRBV28 and TRBJ1-1; no clear D. There are 14 residues in the CDR3. In germline, CDR1 is MDHEN, CDR2 SYDVKM. V shed 4 bases and J shed 1 base, with 10 bases lying between them. Written as DNA, the CDR3 is TGTGCCAGCAGTTACGGGTCAAAGAACACTGAAGCTTTCTTT. Its translation is CASSYGSKNTEAFF.

Comment on this clone: Being one base from a much bigger clone, this may be a read error. The sample holds other DNA sequences that translate to the same CDR3. The V and J genes are TRBV5-4 and TRBJ2-3; TRBD1 might be the D (5 bases). With 2 bases removed from V and 1 base from J, the gap between germline ends came to 5 bases. In germline, CDR1 is SGHNT, CDR2 YYREEE (reference sequence). The CDR3 is made up of 13 amino acids. CDR3 in DNA: TGTGCCAGCAGCTTCAGGGGCACAGATACGCAGTATTTT. This encodes CASSFRGTDTQYF.

This clone was observed a handful of times. V usage is TRBV10-1 and J usage is TRBJ1-1, with unresolved D. V was clipped by 7 bases and J by 0 bases, with 6 bases between them. The CDR3 spans 12 residues. Per the germline V gene, CDR1 is WNHNN and CDR2 is SYGVQD (reference sequence). The CDR3 DNA sequence: TGCGCCAGCAAGCTTGTGAACACTGAAGCTTTCTTT. It encodes CASKLVNTEAFF.

This clone was seen ten or more times. The rearrangement joins TRBV9 to TRBJ1-5; 7 positions agree with TRBD1. Trimming took 7 bases from V and 7 from J; bases not matched to a gene: 14. This CDR3 has 15 amino acids. Germline values: CDR1 SGDLS, CDR2 YYNGEE. CDR3 residues: CASSPGGGIGQPQHF. DNA for the CDR3: TGTGCCAGCTCCCCAGGGGGGGGGATTGGCCAGCCCCAGCATTTT.

This clone was counted only a few times. This chain's CDR3 is CSVEKLVRGETQYF. The CDR3 region has the DNA TGCAGCGTTGAAAAGCTCGTCCGGGGGGAGACCCAGTACTTC. The J gene is TRBJ2-5, the V gene TRBV29-1, with a possible D match to TRBD2 (6 bases). Looked up from germline, CDR1 is SQVTM and CDR2 is ANQGSEA. V dropped 2 bases and J dropped 5 bases, with 15 bases sitting between them. This CDR3 spans 14 amino acids.

The V and J genes are TRBV2 and TRBJ2-2, with D possibly matching TRBD2 (6 bases). The V gene lost 5 bases and the J gene lost 0 bases, with 10 bases spanning the gap. The CDR3 is 15 residues long. Germline CDR1 SNHLY, CDR2 FYNNEI. CDR3 sequence: CASSRQRANTGELFF. CDR3 nucleotide sequence: TGTGCCAGCAGTCGTCAGCGGGCGAACACCGGGGAGCTGTTTTTT. Supplemented by reference TRBV2 and TRBJ2-2, the full variable domain reads EPEVTQTPSHQVTQMGQEVILRCVPISNHLYFYWYRQILGQKVEFLVSFYNNEISEKSEIFDDQFSVERPDGSNFTLKIRSTKLEDSAMYFCASSRQRANTGELFFGEGSRLTVL.

This clone was seen a few times. V usage is TRBV7-9 and J usage is TRBJ1-1; D remains ambiguous. Germline V CDR1 and CDR2: SEHNR, FQNEAQ (reference sequence). Between the trimmed V and J ends, which lost 5 bases and 3 bases, there was a span of 16 bases. The CDR3 loop spans 15 amino acids. The CDR3 is CASSTWASADTEAFF. CDR3 bases: TGTGCCAGCAGCACGTGGGCCTCAGCGGACACTGAAGCTTTCTTT.

This sequence joins TRBV6-1 and TRBJ2-7, with D perhaps matching TRBD2 (6 bases). CDR3 length: 15 amino acids. From germline, CDR1 is MNHNS and CDR2 SASEGT. V gave up 3 bases and J gave up 2 bases, with 14 bases separating them. The CDR3 DNA sequence: TGTGCCAGCAGTGACGTTGGAGGGCTAACCTACGAGCAGTACTTC. This gives the protein CASSDVGGLTYEQYF.

The chain combines TRBV4-1 with TRBJ1-5, with D uncertain. This CDR3 is built from 14 residues. Germline CDR1 and CDR2: MGHRA and YSYEKL. V was cut by 2 bases and J by 1 base, with 6 bases left in between. CDR3 coding DNA: TGCGCCAGCAGCCAAACAACCAGCAATCAGCCCCAGCATTTT. Protein sequence: CASSQTTSNQPQHF.

This chain uses TRBV5-1 with TRBJ1-2; no firm D call. Germline assignment: CDR1 SGHRS and CDR2 YFSETQ. With 4 bases removed from V and 4 bases from J, the gap between germline ends came to 11 bases. This CDR3 is 13 amino acids long. The CDR3 coding sequence is TGCGCCAGCAGCGGAGGACGGGCCTATGGCTACACCTTC. Its protein product is CASSGGRAYGYTF.

With respect to this clone: A much larger clone sits a single nucleotide away, making a read error possible. The conserved phenylalanine or tryptophan normally closing the CDR3 is absent here, so this likely arose from a read error. The chain uses TRBV30 and TRBJ1-5; D is undetermined. Germline assignment: CDR1 GTSNPN and CDR2 SVGIG (reference sequence). V was clipped by 2 bases and J by 6 bases, with 8 bases between them. CDR3 length: 12 amino acids. CDR3 loop: CAWSQLSQPQHL. CDR3 sequence (DNA): TGTGCCTGGAGTCAACTATCTCAGCCCCAGCATCTT.

This clone was picked up one time. This chain uses TRBV7-2 with TRBJ2-7, with 9 bases lining up with TRBD2. Trimming took 3 bases from V and 7 from J; bases not matched to a gene: 4. The V gene's germline CDR1 is SGHTA and CDR2 FQGNSA. The CDR3 has 13 residues. The CDR3 sequence: CASSFLAGVEQYF. The CDR3 DNA reads TGTGCCAGCAGCTTTTTAGCGGGAGTTGAGCAGTACTTC. Full variable domain (rest looked up from reference TRBV7-2 and TRBJ2-7): GAGVSQSPSNKVTEKGKDVELRCDPISGHTALYWYRQSLGQGLEFLIYFQGNSAPDKSGLPSDRFSAERTGGSVSTLTIQRTQQEDSAVYLCASSFLAGVEQYFGPGTRLTVT.

This clone was seen more than once but under ten times. The chain links TRBV11-3 to TRBJ2-1; perhaps D is TRBD1 or TRBD2 (5 bases each). This CDR3 is built from 12 residues. V was shortened by 0 bases and J by 12 bases, with 9 bases between the two germline ends. Germline values: CDR1 SGHNT, CDR2 YENEEA. The CDR3 DNA follows: TGTGCCAGCAGCTTAGAAAGGGACGTGCAGTTCTTC. Amino acid sequence: CASSLERDVQFF.

V and J are TRBV28 and TRBJ2-7; 10 bases align to TRBD1. The germline V gene encodes CDR1 MDHEN and CDR2 SYDVKM. The CDR3 is made up of 15 amino acids. The junction had 5 bases not matched to a gene; V was cut back by 5 bases and J by 1 base. The CDR3 coding sequence is TGTGCCAGCAGTCGACCGGGACAGGGGTCCTACGAGCAGTACTTC. It yields the protein CASSRPGQGSYEQYF.

The genes are TRBV15 and TRBJ1-2, with 8 positions matching TRBD1. The CDR3 has 15 residues. The trim removed 3 bases at V and 3 bases at J, leaving 6 bases unmatched. In germline, CDR1 is LNHNV, CDR2 YYDKDF (reference sequence). The CDR3 region has the DNA TGTGCCACCAGCAGTCTGGACAGGGTAGACTATGGCTACACCTTC. As protein: CATSSLDRVDYGYTF.

The rearrangement joins TRBV6-1 to TRBJ2-5; 9 bases map to TRBD2. V trimming: 6 bases; J trimming: 5 bases; junction bases outside the gene matches: 7. This CDR3 is built from 14 residues. The germline gives CDR1 MNHNS, CDR2 SASEGT. This CDR3 reads CASSLAGVLETQYF. The CDR3 DNA sequence: TGTGCCAGCAGCTTAGCGGGAGTCTTGGAGACCCAGTACTTC.

The genes are TRBV5-1 and TRBJ1-2; D call uncertain. The V end was cut by 1 base, the J end by 4 bases, with 17 bases between. The CDR3 is made up of 16 amino acids. Germline values: CDR1 SGHRS, CDR2 YFSETQ. This chain's CDR3 is CASSLNGGSQIYGYTF. The CDR3 DNA follows: TGCGCCAGCAGCTTGAATGGTGGCAGCCAAATCTATGGCTACACCTTC.

V gene TRBV11-2 combines with J gene TRBJ1-3; D ambiguous. V lost 2 bases to trimming and J lost 0 bases, with 11 bases between them. CDR3 length: 16 residues. The germline V gene encodes CDR1 SGHAT and CDR2 FQNNGV. The CDR3 here is CASSLSPPLSGNTIYF. DNA for the CDR3: TGTGCCAGCAGCTTATCGCCCCCCCTCTCTGGAAACACCATATATTTT.

This chain joins TRBV6-1 and TRBJ1-1; possible D gene TRBD1, 6 bases. The CDR3 is 13 amino acids. Trimming pared 0 bases from V and 8 bases from J, leaving 10 bases between. CDR1 and CDR2 (germline): MNHNS, SASEGT. CDR3 amino acids: CASSEAPGQEAFF. For the CDR3, the DNA is TGTGCCAGCAGTGAAGCCCCGGGACAAGAAGCTTTCTTT.

A single count supports this clone. The gene calls are TRBV18 and TRBJ2-5; possible D gene TRBD1, 6 bases. Germline V CDR1 and CDR2: KGHSH, LQKENI. The CDR3 is 16 amino acids. The V gene lost 3 bases and the J gene lost 5 bases, with 19 bases spanning the gap. The CDR3 nucleotides read TGTGCCAGCTCACCCCTAACGGCGAGGCAGGGGGAGACCCAGTACTTC. It translates to CASSPLTARQGETQYF.